This is a list of T cell receptor beta chains from one sample in a study of CD8 T cells in ankylosing spondylitis. MiXCR was run by TCRdb on the 5' RACE reads, yielding one entry per CDR3 protein. The table has around 140,000 distinct CDR3 sequences, approximately 10% seen once. The sample comprised blood, either unsorted or a sorted T cell fraction (not recorded which). Every receptor here comes from a female donor with ankylosing spondylitis or in good health (not recorded which). The CDR3 runs from the conserved cysteine through the conserved F or W. Only part of the rows carry a size: once, few, many, or a class if the clone is expanded.

clone size	J gene	V gene	CDR3 protein
many	TRBJ2-7	TRBV12-3/TRBV12-4	CASSFRAGSNEQYF
many	TRBJ2-2	TRBV6-4	CASSEGQGNTGELFF
few	TRBJ2-7	TRBV23-1	CASSQVDRDPYEQYF
many	TRBJ1-2	TRBV29-1	CSVGTQGQVGYTF
-	TRBJ2-1	TRBV6-2/TRBV6-3	CASKDSGSAEQFF
many	TRBJ1-5	TRBV2	CASIKDRASNQPQHF
many	TRBJ2-5	TRBV5-1	CASRLSGGYTQETQYF
many	TRBJ2-7	TRBV7-9	CASSLSRFNEQYF
many	TRBJ2-2	TRBV11-2	CASSSKAANTGELFF
-	TRBJ1-6	TRBV7-9	CDSSRPDSSLHF
many	TRBJ1-5	TRBV19	CASINPDRGFNQPQHF
-	TRBJ2-3	TRBV11-2	CASSSPGTDTQYF
few	TRBJ1-2	TRBV20-1	CSARVGGAVYGYTF
many	TRBJ2-1	TRBV12-3/TRBV12-4	CASRLGAGARLDNEQFF
many	TRBJ2-7	TRBV11-2	CASSLAPHEQYF
many	TRBJ2-1	TRBV11-2	CASSPDRGNEQFF
-	TRBJ1-3	TRBV5-1	CASSSTGVSGNTIYF
many	TRBJ2-3	TRBV7-2	CASSIRQVRFFDTQYF
many	TRBJ2-7	TRBV15	CATSLDRAQREQYF
-	TRBJ2-7	TRBV3-1	CASSRTAYEQYF
many	TRBJ1-2	TRBV28	CASSRGQGRDGYTF
many	TRBJ2-5	TRBV4-1	CASSQSGQDYTTQYF